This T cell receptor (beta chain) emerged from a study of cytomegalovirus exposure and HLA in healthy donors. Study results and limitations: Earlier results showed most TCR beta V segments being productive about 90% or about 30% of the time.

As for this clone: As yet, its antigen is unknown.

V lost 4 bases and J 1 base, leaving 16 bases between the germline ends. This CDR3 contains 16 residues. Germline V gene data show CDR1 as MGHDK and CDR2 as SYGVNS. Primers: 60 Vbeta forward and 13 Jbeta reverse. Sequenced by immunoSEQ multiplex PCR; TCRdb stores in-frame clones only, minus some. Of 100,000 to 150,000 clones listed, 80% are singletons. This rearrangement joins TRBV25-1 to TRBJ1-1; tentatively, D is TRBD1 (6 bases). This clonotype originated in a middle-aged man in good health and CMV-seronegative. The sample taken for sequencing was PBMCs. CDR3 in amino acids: CASSGHAGTPNTEAFF. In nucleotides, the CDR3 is TGTGCCAGCAGTGGACACGCCGGGACACCGAACACTGAAGCTTTCTTT.